This T cell receptor beta chain was recovered during a study of beta chain features in type 1 diabetes. Points from the study as a whole: Researchers report that Type 1 diabetes patients had moderately but significantly shorter TCRB CDR3s across all four CD4+ subsets. PCR could preferentially amplify shorter templates, alike in patients and controls.

Points on this clone: The target antigen is unknown. This sample includes further DNA sequences coding for the same CDR3.

Sequenced material consisted of expressed TCRB transcripts (all of the isolated RNA was reverse transcribed). Sequencing used immunoSEQ multiplex PCR; TCRdb keeps in-frame clones, though not all of them. The sample shows around 340,000 clones, roughly 9% of them seen only once. Sorting based on CD45RO/CCR7/CD25/CD127/CD95/CD27 separated CD4+ naive, central memory, regulatory and stem cell-like memory cells. Post-sort purity exceeded 95% for all sorted populations. The sample was central memory CD4+ T cells from blood. The origin of this receptor is a man aged 25-45 years with type 1 diabetes.

This chain's CDR3 is CASSLVGGDGYTF. The DNA of the CDR3 is TGCGCCAGCAGCTTGGTAGGAGGGGATGGCTACACCTTC. The chain carries TRBV5-1 and TRBJ1-2; D possibly corresponds to TRBD1 (5 bases). The V and J ends lost 0 bases and 6 bases respectively, with 9 bases between them. Germline V gene data show CDR1 as SGHRS and CDR2 as YFSETQ. The CDR3 contains 13 residues.